The entry that follows covers one T cell receptor beta chain sequence. The data derive from a study of T cell responses to AZD1222 COVID-19 vaccine. Produced via immunoSEQ multiplex PCR; TCRdb's table is partial and in-frame only. The table includes roughly 150,000 clones, 92% detected once. The receptor was derived from an adult in good health. The sample consisted of peripheral blood, taken on day 0 of AZD1222 vaccination.

CDR3 DNA sequence: TGTGCCAGCAGCCCTGGTGGCGCTTACTCCTACAATGAGCAGTTCTTC. This gives the protein CASSPGGAYSYNEQFF. The chain links TRBV11-3 to TRBJ2-1; D gene unclear. Deletions cut 5 bases from V and 0 bases from J, with 14 bases between. This CDR3 contains 16 residues. CDR1 is SGHNT, CDR2 YENEEA, per germline.